The source of this TCR beta chain is a study of T cells in Graves' hyperthyroidism and ophthalmopathy. There are 16 residues in the CDR3. Trimming shortened V by 2 bases and J by 7 bases, and 18 bases separated the two germline ends. CDR1 SEHNR and CDR2 FQNEAQ come from the germline V gene (reference sequence). The investigators amplified TCR beta CDR3 regions from RNA transcripts. A first-round RT-PCR of the TCR CDR3 used the HTBI primer set. TCRdb reprocessed the multiplex PCR reads with MiXCR, giving one entry per CDR3 protein. The sample shows nearly 600,000 distinct CDR3 sequences, approximately 15% of them seen only once. This clonotype was detected ten times or more.

The clonotype originates from a woman between 18 and 30 years old with Graves' ophthalmopathy. The chain joins TRBV7-9 to TRBJ2-1, with D possibly being TRBD2 (6 bases). Input material: blood. In nucleotides, the CDR3 is TGTGCCAGCAGCTTAAAGACGGGAGTGGTGTGGAATGAGCAGTTCTTC. This sequence encodes CASSLKTGVVWNEQFF. The whole variable domain, filled in from reference TRBV7-9 and TRBJ2-1, reads DTGVSQNPRHKITKRGQNVTFRCDPISEHNRLYWYRQTLGQGPEFLTYFQNEAQLEKSRLLSDRFSAERPKGSFSTLEIQRTEQGDSAMYLCASSLKTGVVWNEQFFGPGTRLTVL.